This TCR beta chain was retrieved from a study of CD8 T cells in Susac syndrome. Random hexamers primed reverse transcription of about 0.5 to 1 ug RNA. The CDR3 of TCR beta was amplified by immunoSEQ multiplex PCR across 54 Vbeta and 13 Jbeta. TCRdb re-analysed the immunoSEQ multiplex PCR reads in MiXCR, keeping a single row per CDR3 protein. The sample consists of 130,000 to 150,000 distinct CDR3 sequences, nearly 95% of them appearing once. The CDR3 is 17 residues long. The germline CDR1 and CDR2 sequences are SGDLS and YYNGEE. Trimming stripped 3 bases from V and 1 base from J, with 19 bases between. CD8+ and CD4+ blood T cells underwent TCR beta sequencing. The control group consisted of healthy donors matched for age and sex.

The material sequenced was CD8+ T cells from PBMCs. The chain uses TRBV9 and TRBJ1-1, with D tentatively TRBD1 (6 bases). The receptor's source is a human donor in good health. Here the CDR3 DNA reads TGTGCCAGCAGCGACGACCCCCACAGGGCCAAGAACACTGAAGCTTTCTTT. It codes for CASSDDPHRAKNTEAFF.